This T cell receptor beta chain derives from a study of CD8+ T cells in alopecia areata. Study as a whole: Oral tofacitinib (5 to 10 mg twice daily) was administered to treated patients.

A note on this clone: What it recognizes is unknown.

Study outcomes and limitations: Tofacitinib significantly lowered scalp clonality and expanded CD8+ clones among the top 100.

Extracted RNA was reverse transcribed, and the resulting cDNA served as sequencing template. Sequenced by immunoSEQ multiplex PCR; TCRdb stores in-frame clones only, minus some. The sample holds approximately 180,000 clones, less than 70% seen once. The treatment denotes: oral pan-JAK inhibitor, 5-10 mg twice daily. Looked up from germline, CDR1 is SNHLY and CDR2 is FYNNEI. The CDR3 extends over 13 amino acids. Trimming took off 1 base at V and 5 bases at J, with 9 bases between the two ends. The material sequenced was CD8+ T cells sorted from blood, taken at week 24, from a patient treated with tofacitinib. This chain joins TRBV2 and TRBJ2-7; D remains unclear. The TCR was taken from a human donor with alopecia areata. Written as DNA, the CDR3 is TGTGCCAGCAGTGAAGGGGCGACGAACGAGCAGTACTTC. Protein: CASSEGATNEQYF. The entire variable domain, with the rest obtained from reference TRBV2 and TRBJ2-7, is as follows: EPEVTQTPSHQVTQMGQEVILRCVPISNHLYFYWYRQILGQKVEFLVSFYNNEISEKSEIFDDQFSVERPDGSNFTLKIRSTKLEDSAMYFCASSEGATNEQYFGPGTRLTVT.